This TCR beta chain appears in the sequencing data of a study of blood T cells in healthy people across ages. Comment on this clonotype: Its antigen remains unknown.

Primed by a sample-barcoded 5' primer and a J-beta primer mix, a second PCR proceeded for 7 to 11 cycles. Each cDNA molecule, via a template-switch adaptor with 12 random nucleotides, was tagged. CDR3-containing paired-end reads numbered at least 2.5 million in each sample. One entry per CDR3 protein, called by TCRdb with MiXCR from the 5' RACE reads. Of 1.4 million or so distinct CDR3 sequences in the sample, approximately 43% were seen once. Overall study results and limits: The fall in TCR beta diversity per million T cells was roughly linear with age.

The CDR3 loop spans 15 amino acids. In germline, CDR1 is MNHEY, CDR2 SMNVEV (reference sequence). Germline trimming cut 5 bases from V and 3 bases from J; bases unmatched to any gene: 7. The J gene is TRBJ1-2, the V gene TRBV27; 9 nucleotides align to TRBD1. This receptor was taken from a woman aged 18-29 years in good health. The sample taken for sequencing was blood. DNA of the CDR3: TGTGCCAGCAGTCCCCGACAGGGGGAGGACTATGGCTACACCTTC. Translated, it gives CASSPRQGEDYGYTF.